A few counts support the clone carrying this T cell receptor (beta chain). Antigen: not known. The germline V gene encodes CDR1 SNHLY and CDR2 FYNNEI. The CDR3 covers 11 residues. V shed 6 bases and J shed 1 base, with 4 bases lying between them. PCR involved 60 Vbeta and 13 Jbeta primers. Libraries were prepared by immunoSEQ multiplex PCR; TCRdb keeps only in-frame clonotypes and omits some of them. The sample shows nearly 100,000 clones, around 76% of them seen only once. These data are taken from a study of cytomegalovirus exposure and HLA in healthy donors. Overall study results and limits: Most of the TCR beta V segments (in an earlier analysis) were productive either about 87% or about 30% of the time. The presence/absence work took it that sequencing depth was about the same across donors. Cytomegalovirus-associated status was assigned to about 180 TCR beta chains.

This TCR was sampled from a woman aged 55-69 years in good health and CMV-seropositive. This rearrangement joins TRBV2 to TRBJ2-7; D not resolved. Sequencing was performed on PBMCs. The CDR3 loop is CASSSSYEQYF. The CDR3 DNA reads as TGTGCCAGCAGCAGTTCCTACGAGCAGTACTTC.